Following are 2 T cell receptor beta chains from one sample sequenced in a study of breast tumors, draining lymph nodes, adjacent tissues (dated by TCRdb to 2016 to 2018). The library relied on multiplex PCR. Sequencing was carried out with an Illumina HiSeq 2000. TCRdb took the public reads, trimmed them with fastp at Q25, ran MiXCR for clone calling and kept in-frame beta chains. Every CDR3 protein is listed once, alongside the most common genes and DNA of its rows. The sample has under 350,000 distinct CDR3 sequences on record, roughly 30% of them singletons. The ten largest clones represent around 1% of the sample. Lymph node samples came from the axillary draining lymph nodes of breast cancer patients. Material: axillary lymph node tissue. These receptors were collected from a female donor with breast cancer. Some clones in this sample may be carry-over from other donors' samples.

This clonotype showed up many times. The rearrangement joins TRBV9 to TRBJ2-1; maybe TRBD1 (5 bases). This CDR3 contains 15 residues. Germline CDR1 SGDLS, CDR2 YYNGEE. Trimming cost V 2 bases and J 0 bases, with 9 bases left between them. The CDR3 DNA reads TGTGCCAGCAGCGTGACAGCCAGCTCCTACAATGAGCAGTTCTTC. It encodes CASSVTASSYNEQFF. Complete variable domain (other parts from reference TRBV9 and TRBJ2-1): DSGVTQTPKHLITATGQRVTLRCSPRSGDLSVYWYQQSLDQGLQFLIQYYNGEERAKGNILERFSAQQFPDLHSELNLSSLELGDSALYFCASSVTASSYNEQFFGPGTRLTVL.

This clonotype was counted ten times or more. The chain employs TRBV20-1 and TRBJ2-7; TRBD1 aligns across 11 bases. Trimming cost V 6 bases and J 4 bases; bases outside gene matches: 8. The CDR3 runs to 14 residues. The germline CDR1 and CDR2 sequences are DFQATT and SNEGSKA (reference sequence). For the CDR3, the DNA is TGCAGTGCAAGCATGGACAGGGGGCTTTACGAGCAGTACTTC. Its protein is CSASMDRGLYEQYF.